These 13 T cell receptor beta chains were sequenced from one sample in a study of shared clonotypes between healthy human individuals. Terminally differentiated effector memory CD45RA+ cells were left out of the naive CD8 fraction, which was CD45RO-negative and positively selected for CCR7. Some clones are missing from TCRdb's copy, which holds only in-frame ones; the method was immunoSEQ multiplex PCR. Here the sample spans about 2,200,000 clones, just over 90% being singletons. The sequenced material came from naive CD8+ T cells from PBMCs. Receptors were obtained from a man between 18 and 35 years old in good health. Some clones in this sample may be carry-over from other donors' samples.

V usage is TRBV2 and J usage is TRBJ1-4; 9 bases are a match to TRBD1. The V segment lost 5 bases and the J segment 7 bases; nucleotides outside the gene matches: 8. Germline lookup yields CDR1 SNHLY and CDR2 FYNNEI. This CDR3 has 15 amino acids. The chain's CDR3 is CASSPGGTGSEKLFF. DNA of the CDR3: TGTGCCAGCAGTCCGGGAGGGACAGGGAGTGAAAAACTGTTTTTT.

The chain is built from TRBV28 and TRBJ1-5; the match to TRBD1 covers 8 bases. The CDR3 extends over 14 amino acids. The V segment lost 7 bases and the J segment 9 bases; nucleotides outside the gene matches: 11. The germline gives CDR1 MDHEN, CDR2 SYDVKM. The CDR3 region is CASNIQGVFSPQHF. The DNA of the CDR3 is TGTGCCAGCAACATACAGGGGGTGTTTTCGCCCCAGCATTTT.

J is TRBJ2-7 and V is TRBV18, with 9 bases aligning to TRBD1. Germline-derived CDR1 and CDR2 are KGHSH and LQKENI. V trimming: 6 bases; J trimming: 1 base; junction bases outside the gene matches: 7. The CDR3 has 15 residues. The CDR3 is CASSLGQGLSYEQYF. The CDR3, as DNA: TGTGCCAGCTCCCTTGGACAGGGGCTGTCCTACGAGCAGTACTTC. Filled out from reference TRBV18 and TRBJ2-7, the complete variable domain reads NAGVMQNPRHLVRRRGQEARLRCSPMKGHSHVYWYRQLPEEGLKFMVYLQKENIIDESGMPKERFSAEFPKEGPSILRIQQVVRGDSAAYFCASSLGQGLSYEQYFGPGTRLTVT.

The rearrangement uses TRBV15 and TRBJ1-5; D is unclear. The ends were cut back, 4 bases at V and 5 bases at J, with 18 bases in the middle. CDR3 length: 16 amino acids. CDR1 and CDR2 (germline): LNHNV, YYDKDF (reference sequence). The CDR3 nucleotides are TGTGCCACCAGCATCCTTGGTGAGGGTTCGGATCAGCCCCAGCATTTT. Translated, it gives CATSILGEGSDQPQHF.

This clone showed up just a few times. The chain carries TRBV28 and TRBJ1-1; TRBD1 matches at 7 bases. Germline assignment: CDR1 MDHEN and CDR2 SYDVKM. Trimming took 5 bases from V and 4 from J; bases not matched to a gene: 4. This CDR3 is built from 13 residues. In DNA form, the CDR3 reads TGTGCCAGCAGTATCGAGGGGGCCACTGAAGCTTTCTTT. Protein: CASSIEGATEAFF.

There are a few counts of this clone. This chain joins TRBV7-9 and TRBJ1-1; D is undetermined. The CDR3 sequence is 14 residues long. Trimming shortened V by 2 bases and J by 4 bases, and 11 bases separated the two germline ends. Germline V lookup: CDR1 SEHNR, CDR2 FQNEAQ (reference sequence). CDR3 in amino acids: CASSLPVAGTEAFF. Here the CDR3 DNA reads TGTGCCAGCAGCTTACCGGTTGCAGGCACTGAAGCTTTCTTT.

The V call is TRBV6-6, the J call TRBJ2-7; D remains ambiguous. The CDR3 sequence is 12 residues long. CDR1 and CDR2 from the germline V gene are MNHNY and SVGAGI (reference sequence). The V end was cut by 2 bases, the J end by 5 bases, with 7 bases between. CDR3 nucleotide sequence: TGTGCCAGCAGTTACCCCCGGGACGAGCAGTACTTC. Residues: CASSYPRDEQYF.

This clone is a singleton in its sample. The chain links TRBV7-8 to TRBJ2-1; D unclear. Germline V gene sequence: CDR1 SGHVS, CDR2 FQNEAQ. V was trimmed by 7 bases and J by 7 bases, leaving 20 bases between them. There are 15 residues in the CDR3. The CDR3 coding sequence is TGTGCCAGCAACTCTGTTCGGAGAACCGAGAATGAGCAGTTCTTC. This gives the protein CASNSVRRTENEQFF.

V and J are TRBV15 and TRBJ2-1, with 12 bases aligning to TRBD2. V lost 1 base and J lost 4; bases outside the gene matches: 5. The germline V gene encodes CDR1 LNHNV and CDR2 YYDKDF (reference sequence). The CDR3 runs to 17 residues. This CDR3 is CATSRGWTSGNYNEQFF. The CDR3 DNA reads TGTGCCACCAGCAGAGGTTGGACTAGCGGGAATTACAATGAGCAGTTCTTC.

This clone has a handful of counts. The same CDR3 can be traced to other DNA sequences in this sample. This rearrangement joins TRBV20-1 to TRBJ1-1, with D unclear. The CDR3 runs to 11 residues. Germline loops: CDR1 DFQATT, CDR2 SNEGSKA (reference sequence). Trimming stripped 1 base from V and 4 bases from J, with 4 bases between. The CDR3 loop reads CSARGGTEAFF. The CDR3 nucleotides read TGCAGTGCTAGAGGTGGCACTGAAGCTTTCTTT.

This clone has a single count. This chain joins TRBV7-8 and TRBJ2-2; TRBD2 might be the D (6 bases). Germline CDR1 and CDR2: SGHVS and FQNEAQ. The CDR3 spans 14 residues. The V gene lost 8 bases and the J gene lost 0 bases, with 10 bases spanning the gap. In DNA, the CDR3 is TGTGCCAGCGTCGGCGGGGCGAACACCGGGGAGCTGTTTTTT. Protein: CASVGGANTGELFF.

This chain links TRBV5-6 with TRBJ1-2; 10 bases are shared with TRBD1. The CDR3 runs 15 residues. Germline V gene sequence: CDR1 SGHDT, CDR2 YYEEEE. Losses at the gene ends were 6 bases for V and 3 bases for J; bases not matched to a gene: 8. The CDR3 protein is CASTLRQGAYYGYTF. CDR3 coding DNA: TGTGCCAGCACCTTACGACAGGGGGCCTACTATGGCTACACCTTC.

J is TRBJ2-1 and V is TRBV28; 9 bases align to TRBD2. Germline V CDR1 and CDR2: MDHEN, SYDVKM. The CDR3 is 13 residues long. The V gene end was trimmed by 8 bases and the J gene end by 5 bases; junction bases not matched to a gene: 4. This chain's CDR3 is CASETSGNNEQFF. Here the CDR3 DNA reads TGTGCCAGCGAGACTAGCGGAAACAATGAGCAGTTCTTC. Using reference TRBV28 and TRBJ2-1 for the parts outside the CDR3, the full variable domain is DVKVTQSSRYLVKRTGEKVFLECVQDMDHENMFWYRQDPGLGLRLIYFSYDVKMKEKGDIPEGYSVSREKKERFSLILESASTNQTSMYLCASETSGNNEQFFGPGTRLTVL.